These T cell receptor beta chains were read from a single sample in a study of CD8 T cells in Susac syndrome. One entry per CDR3 protein, called by TCRdb with MiXCR from the immunoSEQ multiplex PCR reads. This sample has 330,000 or so distinct CDR3 sequences, with around 89% found just once. The sample was CD8+ T cells from PBMCs. The receptors derive from a human donor with multiple sclerosis. The CDR3 runs from the conserved cysteine through the conserved F or W. A D gene is named only where the DNA matches it firmly. A row's size may be missing; if present it is once, few, many or a size class.

v_gene: TRBV12-3/TRBV12-4; abundance: .; j_gene: TRBJ2-5; d_gene: .; CDR3nt: TGTGCCAGCAGCGGGAACCAGCAAGAGACCCAGTACTTC; CDR3aa: CASSGNQQETQYF
v_gene: TRBV4-3; abundance: .; j_gene: TRBJ2-1; d_gene: TRBD2; CDR3nt: TGCGCCAGCAGCCAGGCCCGTAGCGGGAGGGCCGACAATGAGCAGTTCTTC; CDR3aa: CASSQARSGRADNEQFF
v_gene: TRBV30; abundance: once; j_gene: TRBJ2-7; d_gene: TRBD1; CDR3nt: TGTGCCTGGAGTTGGGGATCCGGGACAGGCTACGAGCAGTACTTC; CDR3aa: CAWSWGSGTGYEQYF
v_gene: TRBV6-2/TRBV6-3; abundance: .; j_gene: TRBJ2-7; d_gene: TRBD1; CDR3nt: TGTGCCAGCAGATCCGGACAGGGCCTCTCCTACGAGCAGTACTTC; CDR3aa: CASRSGQGLSYEQYF
v_gene: TRBV2; abundance: .; j_gene: TRBJ2-1; d_gene: TRBD2; CDR3nt: TGTGCCAGCAGGGGCGCGACTAGCGGGATCTCCTACAATGAGCAGTTCTTC; CDR3aa: CASRGATSGISYNEQFF
v_gene: TRBV2; abundance: .; j_gene: TRBJ1-1; d_gene: .; CDR3nt: TGTGCCAGCAGTGAAGCTAGCGGGGGCACGGCTGAAGCTTTCTTT; CDR3aa: CASSEASGGTAEAFF
v_gene: TRBV3-1; abundance: .; j_gene: TRBJ2-2; d_gene: .; CDR3nt: TGTGCCAGCAGCCAACCCAGTTGGGGGTTGGACGGGACCCGGGCCGGGGAGCTGTTTTTT; CDR3aa: CASSQPSWGLDGTRAGELFF
v_gene: TRBV28; abundance: .; j_gene: TRBJ2-1; d_gene: .; CDR3nt: TGTGCCAGCAGTTTAATCGGCTACGCCGATGAGCAGTTCTTC; CDR3aa: CASSLIGYADEQFF
v_gene: TRBV15; abundance: once; j_gene: TRBJ1-5; d_gene: .; CDR3nt: TGTGCCACCAGCAGCGCAGGGGCAAATCAGCCCCAGCATTTT; CDR3aa: CATSSAGANQPQHF
v_gene: TRBV27; abundance: .; j_gene: TRBJ2-1; d_gene: TRBD2; CDR3nt: TGTGCCAGCAGTGGATTAGCGGGAGAGTCCTACAATGAGCAGTTCTTC; CDR3aa: CASSGLAGESYNEQFF
v_gene: TRBV5-1; abundance: .; j_gene: TRBJ2-5; d_gene: TRBD2; CDR3nt: TGCGCCAGCAGCTTGCCAAGGGAGGTAGCGGGGCCTGGGAAAGAGACCCAGTACTTC; CDR3aa: CASSLPREVAGPGKETQYF
v_gene: TRBV7-9; abundance: .; j_gene: TRBJ2-7; d_gene: TRBD1; CDR3nt: TGTGCCAGCAGCGACAGGGTTCCCTACGAGCAGTACTTC; CDR3aa: CASSDRVPYEQYF